This T cell receptor (beta chain) was sequenced in a study of blood T cell repertoires in COVID-19. Across the study: The United States, Italy and Spain supplied acute and convalescent COVID-19 samples.

Germline assignment: CDR1 SGDLS and CDR2 YYNGEE. The V end was cut by 0 bases, the J end by 4 bases, with 15 bases between. The CDR3 loop spans 16 amino acids. Clones were sequenced by immunoSEQ multiplex PCR, and TCRdb holds only the in-frame ones, with some missing. The sample contains hundreds of thousands of clones, over 75% of which appear only once. The chain couples TRBV9 to TRBJ2-3; a weak D match, TRBD2 (7 bases). The sequencing sample was made of peripheral blood. This TCR came from a man aged 50-59 years with COVID-19, enrolled during active disease. The CDR3 spells CASSVAPGGGADTQYF. The DNA for the CDR3 is TGTGCCAGCAGCGTAGCACCGGGGGGCGGCGCAGATACGCAGTATTTT.